A selection of T cell receptor beta chains follows, all from one sample in a study of T cells after yellow fever vaccination. A single record per CDR3 protein comes from TCRdb applying MiXCR to the 5' RACE reads. The sample gives 95,000 to 150,000 distinct CDR3 sequences, under 8% of which show up once; approximately 2.7% is in the top ten. The sequences come from CD4+ T cells sorted from PBMCs, collected approximately 11 days after the first yellow fever vaccination. The receptors derive from a man aged 18 to 35 who received the YFV17D yellow fever vaccine. Each CDR3 is given with its conserved first and last residue. A D gene is named only where the DNA matches it firmly. The listing skips clone size in some rows; elsewhere it reads once, few, many or a size class.

j_call,clone_size,d_call,v_call,cdr3_aa,cdr3_nt
TRBJ1-2,few,TRBD1,TRBV5-1,CASSLGQGADYGYTF,TGCGCCAGCAGCTTGGGCCAGGGGGCCGACTATGGCTACACCTTC
TRBJ1-2,many,.,TRBV6-2/TRBV6-3,CASSYIQGTVDYGYTF,TGTGCCAGCAGCTATATACAGGGTACGGTCGACTATGGCTACACCTTC
TRBJ2-2,.,TRBD2,TRBV6-5,CASSYSVGLAGTTGELFF,TGTGCCAGCAGTTACTCAGTCGGGCTAGCGGGGACCACCGGGGAGCTGTTTTTT
TRBJ2-1,many,TRBD1,TRBV5-1,CASTTGALYNEQFF,TGCGCCAGCACGACAGGGGCCCTTTACAATGAGCAGTTCTTC
TRBJ1-2,.,TRBD1,TRBV20-1,CSARQGFVIEGYTF,TGCAGTGCGAGACAGGGGTTCGTAATCGAGGGCTACACCTTC
TRBJ2-5,.,.,TRBV6-5,CASSPRLDVGETQYF,TGTGCCAGCAGCCCGAGACTAGACGTAGGGGAGACCCAGTACTTC
TRBJ1-2,many,.,TRBV24-1,CATSDFYYGYTF,TGTGCCACCAGTGATTTTTACTATGGCTACACCTTC
TRBJ1-2,many,.,TRBV4-3,CASSQDRGGNYGYTF,TGCGCCAGCAGCCAAGATCGGGGTGGGAACTATGGCTACACCTTC
TRBJ2-3,many,.,TRBV11-2,CASSFRGFSLHVTDTQYF,TGTGCCAGCAGCTTTAGGGGCTTTAGTTTACATGTCACAGATACGCAGTATTTT
TRBJ2-3,many,TRBD2,TRBV9,CASSVLSGGADTQYF,TGTGCCAGCAGCGTTCTCAGCGGGGGGGCAGATACGCAGTATTTT
TRBJ2-1,many,TRBD2,TRBV6-5,CASRAALAGGEFF,TGTGCCAGCAGGGCGGCCCTAGCGGGGGGCGAGTTCTTC
TRBJ1-5,many,.,TRBV27,CASRAAGFGQPQHF,TGTGCCAGCAGAGCCGCAGGGTTTGGACAGCCCCAGCATTTT
TRBJ1-2,few,TRBD1,TRBV12-3/TRBV12-4,CASSPGQGYYGYTF,TGTGCCAGCAGTCCTGGACAGGGTTACTATGGCTACACCTTC
TRBJ1-1,medium-sized,TRBD1,TRBV2,CASSGRQGSTEAFF,TGTGCCAGCAGTGGCAGACAGGGTAGCACTGAAGCTTTCTTT
TRBJ2-1,.,TRBD2,TRBV29-1,CSVEGASGVYNEQFF,TGCAGCGTTGAAGGGGCTAGCGGGGTATACAATGAGCAGTTCTTC
TRBJ1-1,many,.,TRBV6-4,CASSYDGNTEAFF,TGTGCCAGCAGTTACGACGGAAACACTGAAGCTTTCTTT
TRBJ2-5,many,.,TRBV29-1,CSVSTDQETQYF,TGCAGCGTCTCGACCGACCAAGAGACCCAGTACTTC
TRBJ2-3,few,TRBD2,TRBV4-1,CASSQASGTSSPDTQYF,TGCGCCAGCAGCCAAGCCAGCGGGACTAGTAGCCCAGATACGCAGTATTTT
TRBJ2-1,many,.,TRBV5-1,CASSGNYNEQFF,TGCGCCAGCAGCGGGAATTACAATGAGCAGTTCTTC
TRBJ1-1,many,.,TRBV5-5,CASSFQNTEAFF,TGTGCCAGCAGCTTTCAAAACACTGAAGCTTTCTTT
TRBJ2-3,many,.,TRBV7-2,CASTSSGDTQYF,TGTGCCAGCACCTCATCTGGGGATACGCAGTATTTT
TRBJ2-3,many,.,TRBV18,CASSPAPHTDTQYF,TGTGCCAGCTCACCAGCACCTCACACAGATACGCAGTATTTT
TRBJ2-5,few,TRBD2,TRBV7-2,CASATSGGRETQYF,TGTGCCAGTGCGACTAGCGGGGGGAGGGAGACCCAGTACTTC
TRBJ2-3,many,TRBD1,TRBV4-1,CASSHLGTDTDTQYF,TGCGCCAGCAGCCATCTCGGGACAGACACAGATACGCAGTATTTT
TRBJ2-3,many,TRBD1,TRBV7-9,CASSFRTGDTQYF,TGTGCCAGCAGCTTCCGGACAGGCGATACGCAGTATTTT
TRBJ2-1,many,TRBD2,TRBV15,CATSGGLAGRSNSEQFF,TGTGCCACCAGCGGCGGACTAGCGGGGAGATCCAATAGCGAGCAGTTCTTC
TRBJ2-2,many,TRBD1,TRBV11-2,CATPPGQGLVSNTGELFF,TGTGCCACCCCCCCGGGACAGGGCTTAGTCTCGAACACCGGGGAGCTGTTTTTT
TRBJ1-6,many,.,TRBV9,CASSGINSPLHF,TGTGCCAGCAGCGGTATAAATTCACCCCTCCACTTT
TRBJ2-1,many,.,TRBV12-3/TRBV12-4,CATSTGTDGTEQFF,TGTGCCACCTCCACCGGGACGGATGGCACTGAGCAGTTCTTC
TRBJ1-2,.,.,TRBV7-9,CASSPGRLCYGYTF,TGTGCCAGCAGCCCCGGGCGCCTCTGCTATGGCTACACCTTC
TRBJ2-6,many,.,TRBV27,CASSRAFFRSGANVLTF,TGTGCCAGCAGTCGGGCCTTTTTCAGGTCTGGGGCCAACGTCCTGACTTTC
TRBJ1-1,many,.,TRBV4-3,CASSHQDGRTEAFF,TGCGCCAGCAGCCACCAGGACGGGCGCACTGAAGCTTTCTTT
TRBJ1-1,many,TRBD1,TRBV18,CASSPRGQGKATEAFF,TGTGCCAGCTCACCGCGTGGACAGGGGAAGGCCACTGAAGCTTTCTTT
TRBJ1-3,many,.,TRBV7-2,CASSPSNSVSIYF,TGTGCCAGCAGCCCAAGCAACTCAGTAAGCATATATTTT
TRBJ2-1,.,TRBD2,TRBV10-3,CAISDSGGGGTEQFF,TGTGCCATCAGTGATAGCGGGGGGGGGGGTACGGAGCAGTTCTTC
TRBJ1-2,many,.,TRBV5-6,CASSLGQLSGYGYTF,TGTGCCAGCAGCTTGGGCCAGCTATCCGGCTATGGCTACACCTTC